Listed here are 18 T cell receptor beta chains from one sample, sequenced in a study of identifying expanded T cells in peripheral blood. The data were produced by immunoSEQ multiplex PCR, yet TCRdb's version contains in-frame clones alone and is incomplete. In the table there are about 94,000 clones, roughly 90% of which are singletons. Sequencing input: blood. The receptors were sampled from a person aged 18 to 69 in good health.

A few counts support this clone. Here the CDR3 DNA reads TGTGCCAGCAGTCCCGGTACATGGGGTAATTCACCCCTCCACTTT. Translating it yields CASSPGTWGNSPLHF. V and J are TRBV27 and TRBJ1-6; no clear D. The CDR3 totals 15 residues. V was shortened by 5 bases and J by 6 bases, with 14 bases between the two germline ends. In germline, CDR1 is MNHEY, CDR2 SMNVEV (reference sequence).

This clone showed up just a few times. This chain joins TRBV19 and TRBJ1-1, with a weak D call TRBD1 (5 bases). The CDR3 extends over 15 amino acids. Germline V lookup: CDR1 LNHDA, CDR2 SQIVND (reference sequence). Trimming shortened V by 1 base and J by 0 bases, and 9 bases separated the two germline ends. CDR3 amino acids: CASSIGTTMNTEAFF. The CDR3 nucleotides are TGTGCCAGTAGTATAGGGACAACAATGAACACTGAAGCTTTCTTT.

V and J are TRBV5-1 and TRBJ2-5; D is possibly TRBD1 (5 bases). This CDR3 is built from 14 residues. V lost 0 bases and J lost 1, with 7 bases in between. CDR1 is SGHRS and CDR2 is YFSETQ in the germline V gene. The DNA for the CDR3 is TGCGCCAGCAGCTTGGGACAGTCCCAAGAGACCCAGTACTTC. This sequence encodes CASSLGQSQETQYF.

The V call is TRBV30, the J call TRBJ1-6, with 11 bases aligning to TRBD1. The CDR3 sequence is 18 residues long. Per germline, CDR1 GTSNPN and CDR2 SVGIG (reference sequence). V shed 2 bases and J 0 bases; nucleotides not matched to a gene: 6. The CDR3 spells CAWSSGTGGSSYNSPLHF. The CDR3 coding sequence is TGTGCCTGGAGTTCCGGGACAGGGGGTAGCTCCTATAATTCACCCCTCCACTTT.

This clone was observed a few times. The CDR3 DNA is TGCGCCAGCAGCTTTCAGGGGCAAAACACTGAAGCTTTCTTT. It specifies CASSFQGQNTEAFF. The chain joins TRBV5-1 to TRBJ1-1, with TRBD1 as a possible D gene (6 bases). CDR3 size: 14 residues. Per germline, CDR1 SGHRS and CDR2 YFSETQ. Deletions cut 2 bases from V and 2 bases from J, with 10 bases between.

The CDR3 DNA reads TGTGCCATCAAGGGGGCAGGGGCCTTTTACGAGCAGTACTTC. Residues: CAIKGAGAFYEQYF. The chain has TRBV10-3 and TRBJ2-7; 7 nucleotides line up with TRBD1. V lost 7 bases to trimming and J lost 4 bases; unmatched junction nucleotides: 10. The CDR3 has 14 residues. The germline V gene has CDR1 ENHRY and CDR2 SYGVKD.

The chain couples TRBV10-1 to TRBJ2-3; 10 bases are a match to TRBD2. The CDR3 runs to 16 residues. Unmatched junction bases numbered 6, after V lost 5 bases and J lost 1 base. From germline, CDR1 is WNHNN and CDR2 SYGVQD (reference sequence). CDR3 coding DNA: TGCGCCAGCAGTCCTAGGACTAGCGGATGCACAGATACGCAGTATTTT. The encoded protein is CASSPRTSGCTDTQYF.

The V and J genes are TRBV14 and TRBJ1-1; no clear D gene. The CDR3 is 14 amino acids. In germline, CDR1 is SGHDN, CDR2 FVKESK. The V end was cut by 4 bases, the J end by 7 bases, with 16 bases between. CDR3 coding DNA: TGTGCCAGCAGCCCGAAGTGGGGTGGGAGTGAAGCTTTCTTT. Translated: CASSPKWGGSEAFF.

This chain uses TRBV6-6 with TRBJ1-1; no definite D call. There are 12 residues in the CDR3. With 0 bases removed from V and 6 bases from J, the gap between germline ends came to 5 bases. Looked up from germline, CDR1 is MNHNY and CDR2 is SVGAGI (reference sequence). The CDR3 DNA sequence: TGTGCCAGCAGTTACTCGAGGTCTGAAGCTTTCTTT. Encoded protein: CASSYSRSEAFF.

The J gene is TRBJ2-7, the V gene TRBV11-2; 8 bases fit TRBD2. V shed 6 bases, J shed 5 bases, and the junction held 9 bases outside the gene matches. In germline, CDR1 is SGHAT, CDR2 FQNNGV. This CDR3 is 14 amino acids long. The CDR3 DNA reads TGTGCCAGCAGACTGGGGCTAGCGGGCCACGAGCAGTACTTC. This codes for CASRLGLAGHEQYF.

This clone was found once. This chain connects TRBV10-3 to TRBJ2-3; 8 nucleotides align to TRBD2. The CDR3 sequence is 15 residues long. The germline CDR1 and CDR2 sequences are ENHRY and SYGVKD. The junction had 4 bases not matched to a gene; V was cut back by 4 bases and J by 1 base. CDR3 bases: TGTGCCATCAGTGCCCCGGGAGGGGGCACAGATACGCAGTATTTT. This translates into CAISAPGGGTDTQYF.

The chain carries TRBV30 and TRBJ1-1; D call uncertain. Trimming shortened V by 3 bases and J by 10 bases, and 15 bases separated the two germline ends. The CDR3 contains 12 residues. Germline V CDR1 and CDR2: GTSNPN, SVGIG (reference sequence). The CDR3: CAWRYDPAGAFF. In DNA form, the CDR3 reads TGTGCCTGGAGATATGACCCCGCGGGAGCTTTCTTT.

This clone was found a few times. One end of the junction fails to match germline, which may point to a read error. V usage is TRBV5-6 and J usage is TRBJ1-2; D remains ambiguous. In germline, CDR1 is SGHDT, CDR2 YYEEEE. The CDR3 runs 14 residues. The CDR3: CASSSITHYGARYF. DNA of the CDR3: TGTGCCAGCAGTTCTATTACCCATTACGGCGCTCGCTACTTC.

J is TRBJ2-5 and V is TRBV5-7; unclear D gene. TRBV5-7 is an ORF, with its function uncertain. The CDR3 totals 15 residues. V lost 3 bases and J lost 1, with 13 bases in between. CDR3 nucleotides: TGTGCCAGCAGCTCCCCCCCAGAATCCCAAGAGACCCAGTACTTC. Translation gives CASSSPPESQETQYF.

This clone was detected only once. The CDR3 spells CASSFISGANVLTF. Written as DNA, the CDR3 is TGTGCCAGCAGTTTCATTTCTGGGGCCAACGTCCTGACTTTC. The chain has TRBV27 and TRBJ2-6; no clear D. CDR3 size: 14 residues. V shed 3 bases and J shed 1 base, with 4 bases lying between them. Germline V gene lookup returns CDR1 MNHEY and CDR2 SMNVEV (reference sequence).

The chain carries TRBV19 and TRBJ2-1; tentatively, D is TRBD1 (5 bases). The V gene lost 4 bases and the J gene lost 6 bases, with 16 bases spanning the gap. The V gene's germline CDR1 is LNHDA and CDR2 SQIVND (reference sequence). The CDR3 has 15 residues. CDR3 in DNA: TGTGCCAGTAGTAGGGGCCTAAGTGGGGCCAATGAGCAGTTCTTC. Protein product: CASSRGLSGANEQFF. Looking up the rest from reference TRBV19 and TRBJ2-1 gives the full variable domain: DGGITQSPKYLFRKEGQNVTLSCEQNLNHDAMYWYRQDPGQGLRLIYYSQIVNDFQKGDIAEGYSVSREKKESFPLTVTSAQKNPTAFYLCASSRGLSGANEQFFGPGTRLTVL.

The rearrangement uses TRBV9 and TRBJ1-2, with D tentatively TRBD1 (5 bases). Trimming took off 2 bases at V and 4 bases at J, with 15 bases between the two ends. Germline V gives CDR1 SGDLS, CDR2 YYNGEE. CDR3 length: 15 amino acids. The CDR3 sequence is CASSVGRGSFYGYTF. The CDR3 DNA is TGTGCCAGCAGCGTGGGGCGTGGCAGCTTCTATGGCTACACCTTC.

The chain employs TRBV9 and TRBJ2-2; D might be TRBD2 (6 bases). Trimming pared 0 bases from V and 1 base from J, leaving 7 bases between. This CDR3 comprises 15 residues. Germline-derived CDR1 and CDR2 are SGDLS and YYNGEE. The CDR3 protein is CASSVVSGNTGELFF. CDR3 nucleotide sequence: TGTGCCAGCAGCGTAGTTAGCGGGAACACCGGGGAGCTGTTTTTT.